The next 19 T cell receptor beta chains were all read from a single sample in a study of cytomegalovirus exposure and HLA in healthy donors. PCR used 60 Vbeta primers and 13 Jbeta primers. The protocol was immunoSEQ multiplex PCR, while the TCRdb copy is restricted to in-frame clones and leaves out a portion. Altogether around 200,000 clones are present, about 80% being singletons, with the ten largest covering around 9.6%. Sequencing was done on a sample of PBMCs. The receptors were gathered from a woman between 45 and 60 years old in good health and CMV-seropositive.

The chain couples TRBV27 to TRBJ2-7; 7 positions agree with TRBD1. Looked up from germline, CDR1 is MNHEY and CDR2 is SMNVEV (reference sequence). This CDR3 is 13 amino acids long. V shed 5 bases and J 4 bases; nucleotides not matched to a gene: 5. This CDR3 is CASSITGVYEQYF. CDR3 DNA: TGTGCCAGCAGTATTACAGGGGTTTACGAGCAGTACTTC.

This clone occurred a few times. The chain links TRBV7-9 to TRBJ1-1, with D tentatively TRBD1 (5 bases). V was pared by 7 bases and J by 11 bases, with 20 bases between. Germline V lookup: CDR1 SEHNR, CDR2 FQNEAQ (reference sequence). This CDR3 comprises 13 residues. CDR3 residues: CASTHRGGRAAFF. The CDR3 DNA follows: TGTGCCAGCACCCACCGGGGCGGGAGGGCCGCTTTCTTT.

The V gene is TRBV2, the J gene TRBJ1-3; TRBD1 might be the D (5 bases). The V end was cut by 6 bases, the J end by 2 bases, with 8 bases between. Germline values: CDR1 SNHLY, CDR2 FYNNEI. This CDR3 has 13 residues. The CDR3 DNA sequence: TGTGCCAGCAGGGTGGACACTGGAAACACCATATATTTT. Translating gives CASRVDTGNTIYF.

The rearrangement links TRBV5-6 to TRBJ2-3, with a possible D match to TRBD1 (6 bases). V was clipped by 3 bases and J by 4 bases, with 18 bases between them. The length of the CDR3 is 16 residues. Germline CDR1 reads SGHDT; CDR2 reads YYEEEE. This CDR3 reads CASSSLLQGNADTQYF. CDR3 sequence (DNA): TGTGCCAGCAGCTCTTTGCTCCAGGGGAACGCAGATACGCAGTATTTT.

J is TRBJ2-3 and V is TRBV30, with 8 bases that match TRBD1. CDR1 and CDR2 from the germline V gene are GTSNPN and SVGIG (reference sequence). This CDR3 spans 14 amino acids. Trimming at V came to 3 bases and at J to 5 bases, leaving 7 bases not matched to a gene. CDR3 in DNA: TGTGCCTGGAGAAGACAGGGGCATATAGATACGCAGTATTTT. Translation gives CAWRRQGHIDTQYF.

The V call is TRBV4-3, the J call TRBJ1-3; the D gene is possibly TRBD1 (6 bases). CDR1 is LGHNA, CDR2 YSLEER, per germline. The CDR3 covers 17 residues. Trimming removed 0 bases from V and 1 base from J, with 13 bases in between. The CDR3 nucleotides read TGCGCCAGCAGCCAAGATGCAGGGGACGCTTCTGGAAACACCATATATTTT. Translating gives CASSQDAGDASGNTIYF.

The rearrangement uses TRBV11-3 and TRBJ2-3, with D hard to call. The CDR3 sequence is 14 residues long. Trimming took 5 bases from V and 0 from J, leaving 9 bases between them. Germline-derived CDR1 and CDR2 are SGHNT and YENEEA. CDR3 nucleotides: TGTGCCAGCAGCCCCGAACTGAGCACAGATACGCAGTATTTT. This translates into CASSPELSTDTQYF.

As regards this clone: Other DNA variants within this sample encode the same CDR3. The genes are TRBV28 and TRBJ1-6; perhaps TRBD1 as D (6 bases). The V gene's germline CDR1 is MDHEN and CDR2 SYDVKM. This CDR3 has 18 amino acids. V was clipped by 3 bases and J by 6 bases, with 21 bases between them. The CDR3 loop is CASSFPSTGSLGNSPLHF. CDR3 DNA sequence: TGTGCCAGCAGTTTTCCCTCTACAGGGTCACTGGGTAATTCACCCCTCCACTTT.

This rearrangement joins TRBV4-2 to TRBJ1-6; D is perhaps TRBD1 (5 bases). The CDR3 has 14 residues. Between the trimmed V and J ends, which lost 0 bases and 5 bases, there was a span of 5 bases. CDR1 and CDR2 from the germline V gene are LGHNA and YNFKEQ. Here the CDR3 DNA reads TGTGCCAGCAGCCAAGAAGGGGATAATTCACCCCTCCACTTT. Translated: CASSQEGDNSPLHF.

This chain connects TRBV6-1 to TRBJ2-1; maybe TRBD1 (6 bases). Trimming took 7 bases from V and 0 from J, leaving 13 bases between them. CDR3 length: 15 residues. Germline CDR1 is MNHNS and CDR2 is SASEGT. This CDR3 is CASTLEDSSYNEQFF. The CDR3 DNA follows: TGTGCCAGCACCTTGGAGGACAGCTCCTACAATGAGCAGTTCTTC.

V and J are TRBV23-1 and TRBJ2-7; TRBD1 might be the D (5 bases). TRBV23-1 is identified as an open reading frame with a role that is uncertain. V was trimmed by 3 bases and J by 0 bases, leaving 15 bases between them. CDR3 size: 16 residues. The CDR3, as DNA: TGCGCCAGCAGTCATCGGAACAGGTGGAGCTCCTACGAGCAGTACTTC. Its protein product is CASSHRNRWSSYEQYF.

Comments on this clone: An end of the junction differs from the germline gene, which may be a read error. This sequence joins TRBV7-3 and TRBJ2-1, with D unresolved. Germline V gives CDR1 SGHTA, CDR2 FQGTGA. The CDR3 consists of 11 residues. CDR3 amino acids: CASSSDNEQFF. For the CDR3, the DNA is TGTGCCAGCAGCTCCGACAATGAGCAGTTCTTC. The variable domain in full, completed from reference TRBV7-3 and TRBJ2-1, reads GAGVSQTPSNKVTEKGKYVELRCDPISGHTALYWYRQSLGQGPEFLIYFQGTGAADDSGLPNDRFFAVRPEGSVSTLKIQRTERGDSAVYLCASSSDNEQFFGPGTRLTVL.

The chain combines TRBV19 with TRBJ2-7, with D perhaps matching TRBD2 (5 bases). V gave up 5 bases and J gave up 0 bases, with 17 bases separating them. Germline V gene data show CDR1 as LNHDA and CDR2 as SQIVND (reference sequence). The CDR3 runs 16 residues. The DNA for the CDR3 is TGTGCCAGTAGTCCCCCCCGACGGGGTAACTCCTACGAGCAGTACTTC. Its protein product is CASSPPRRGNSYEQYF.

This sequence joins TRBV2 and TRBJ1-5; D is possibly TRBD1 (6 bases). Germline assignment: CDR1 SNHLY and CDR2 FYNNEI. Trimming shortened V by 3 bases and J by 5 bases, and 8 bases separated the two germline ends. The CDR3 length is 13 residues. The CDR3 loop reads CASSEYRDQPQHF. CDR3 coding DNA: TGTGCCAGCAGTGAGTACAGGGATCAGCCCCAGCATTTT.

The V call is TRBV5-1, the J call TRBJ2-1, with 11 positions matching TRBD2. The length of the CDR3 is 18 residues. Germline CDR1 is SGHRS and CDR2 is YFSETQ. V dropped 2 bases and J dropped 0; count of bases not matched to a gene: 7. The CDR3 DNA follows: TGCGCCAGCAGCTTCACTAGCGGGGGCCCCAGCTCCTACAATGAGCAGTTCTTC. It encodes CASSFTSGGPSSYNEQFF.

The chain is built from TRBV28 and TRBJ2-3, with TRBD2 matching over 12 bases. Germline-derived CDR1 and CDR2 are MDHEN and SYDVKM. With V trimmed by 3 bases and J by 5 bases, 6 bases remained unmatched. The CDR3 contains 16 residues. As DNA, the CDR3 is TGTGCCAGCAGTTTCCTAGCGGGGGGGCAGGGAGATACGCAGTATTTT. Translation: CASSFLAGGQGDTQYF.

This clone was seen more than once but under ten times. The identical CDR3 is also encoded by other nucleotide sequences in the sample. The J gene is TRBJ2-5, the V gene TRBV5-1; 7 nucleotides line up with TRBD2. Germline V gene lookup returns CDR1 SGHRS and CDR2 YFSETQ. Unmatched junction bases numbered 4, after V lost 0 bases and J lost 5 bases. This CDR3 is 14 amino acids long. The chain's CDR3 is CASSLGAGEETQYF. CDR3 in DNA: TGCGCCAGCAGCTTGGGGGCGGGGGAGGAGACCCAGTACTTC.

This sequence joins TRBV28 and TRBJ1-1, with D possibly TRBD1 on 6 matching bases. V dropped 7 bases and J dropped 6 bases, with 18 bases sitting between them. The CDR3 length is 14 residues. Germline CDR1 is MDHEN and CDR2 is SYDVKM. The CDR3 DNA reads TGTGCCAGCACCGAAGGGACATTTGGGGCTGAAGCTTTCTTT. It specifies CASTEGTFGAEAFF.

This clone came up a few times. The chain has TRBV9 and TRBJ1-2; 8 bases fit TRBD1. With V trimmed by 3 bases and J by 4 bases, 14 bases remained unmatched. Germline V gene data show CDR1 as SGDLS and CDR2 as YYNGEE. There are 17 residues in the CDR3. The CDR3 loop is CASSDMNPGGSFYGYTF. CDR3 DNA: TGTGCCAGCAGCGATATGAACCCAGGGGGCTCCTTCTATGGCTACACCTTC.